This T cell receptor (beta chain) was sequenced for a study of OX40 agonist ivuxolimab in advanced cancers. Turning to the study itself: From 23 to 79 years was the age range, with a mean of around 54 years, and approximately 84% were male. Three patients showed partial responses: one hepatocellular carcinoma and two cutaneous melanoma cases.

Whole-study findings and limits: Partial responders receiving 0.1-3.0 mg/kg showed among the lowest clonal expansion. It was not determined which antigens were specifically recognized by the peripheral T cells that had undergone clonal expansion.

The assay was immunoSEQ multiplex PCR, and TCRdb's table has in-frame clones only and misses some. The sample consists of roughly 120,000 clones, roughly nine tenths of them appearing once. To note about this clone: The antigen remains unidentified.

Here the sequenced sample was CD4+ or CD8+ T cells sorted from blood, taken in a trial of the OX40 agonist ivuxolimab. This TCR was sampled from an adult with an advanced solid tumor such as melanoma, head and neck, liver or kidney cancer.

CDR3 nucleotide sequence: TGTGCCAGCAGGATAGGGACTAGCGGGTACACCGGGGAGCTGTTTTTT. Protein product: CASRIGTSGYTGELFF. The V and J genes are TRBV27 and TRBJ2-2; 12 nucleotides agree with TRBD2. Germline values: CDR1 MNHEY, CDR2 SMNVEV (reference sequence). CDR3 size: 16 residues. V gave up 6 bases and J gave up 3 bases; unmatched junction bases: 5.